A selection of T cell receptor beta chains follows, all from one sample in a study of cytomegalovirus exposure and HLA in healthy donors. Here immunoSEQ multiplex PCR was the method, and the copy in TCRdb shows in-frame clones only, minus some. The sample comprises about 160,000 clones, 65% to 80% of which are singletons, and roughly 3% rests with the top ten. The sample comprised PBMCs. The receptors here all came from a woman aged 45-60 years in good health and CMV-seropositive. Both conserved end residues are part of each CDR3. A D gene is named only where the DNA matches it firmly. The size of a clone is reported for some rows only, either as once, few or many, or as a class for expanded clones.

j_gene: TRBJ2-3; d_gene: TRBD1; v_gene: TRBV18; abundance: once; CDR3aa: CASSLDRGTDTQYF; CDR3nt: TGTGCCAGCTCACTTGACAGGGGAACAGATACGCAGTATTTT
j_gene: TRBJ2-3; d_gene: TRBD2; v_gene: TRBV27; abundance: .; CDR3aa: CASSFLAGPGNTQYF; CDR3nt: TGTGCCAGCAGTTTCCTAGCGGGGCCGGGAAATACGCAGTATTTT
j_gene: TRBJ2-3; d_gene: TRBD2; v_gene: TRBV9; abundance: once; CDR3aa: CASSVGGTSVNTQYF; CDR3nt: TGTGCCAGCAGCGTAGGAGGGACTAGCGTGAATACGCAGTATTTT
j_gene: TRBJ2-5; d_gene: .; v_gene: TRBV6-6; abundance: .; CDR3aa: CASSYATGSPTQYF; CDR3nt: TGTGCCAGCAGTTACGCGACTGGCTCGCCGACCCAGTACTTC
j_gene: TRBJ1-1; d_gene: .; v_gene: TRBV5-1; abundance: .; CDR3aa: CASSFWGLGDNTEAFF; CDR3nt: TGCGCCAGCAGCTTTTGGGGGCTCGGAGACAACACTGAAGCTTTCTTT
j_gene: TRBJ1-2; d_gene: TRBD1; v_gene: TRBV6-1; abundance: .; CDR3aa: CASSRQGNYGYTF; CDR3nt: TGTGCCAGCAGCCGACAGGGGAACTATGGCTACACCTTC
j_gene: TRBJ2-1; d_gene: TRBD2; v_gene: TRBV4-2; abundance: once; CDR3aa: CASSRNSGRGNEQFF; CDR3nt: TGTGCCAGCAGCCGGAATAGCGGGAGGGGCAATGAGCAGTTCTTC
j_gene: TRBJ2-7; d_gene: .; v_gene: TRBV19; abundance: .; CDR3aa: CASSPSGDEQYF; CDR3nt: TGTGCCAGTAGTCCCTCAGGGGACGAGCAGTACTTC
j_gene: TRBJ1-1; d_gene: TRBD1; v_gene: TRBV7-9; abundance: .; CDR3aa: CASSSLGTVNTEAFF; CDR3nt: TGTGCCAGCAGCTCCTTGGGGACAGTGAACACTGAAGCTTTCTTT
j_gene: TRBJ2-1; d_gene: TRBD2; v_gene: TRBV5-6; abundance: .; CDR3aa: CASSLDLAGAYNEQFF; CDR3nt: TGTGCCAGCAGCTTGGATCTAGCGGGGGCTTACAATGAGCAGTTCTTC
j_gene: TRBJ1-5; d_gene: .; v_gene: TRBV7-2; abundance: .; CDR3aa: CASSPGWGHNQPQHF; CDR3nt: TGTGCCAGCAGCCCTGGATGGGGACACAATCAGCCCCAGCATTTT
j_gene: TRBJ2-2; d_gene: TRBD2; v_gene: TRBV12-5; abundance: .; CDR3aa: CASGLRGLGRGGTGELFF; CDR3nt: TGTGCTAGTGGTTTGAGGGGGCTCGGGCGGGGGGGCACCGGGGAGCTGTTTTTT
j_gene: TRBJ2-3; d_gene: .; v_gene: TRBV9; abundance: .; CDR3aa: CASSVVGDTQYF; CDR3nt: TGTGCCAGCAGCGTAGTCGGGGATACGCAGTATTTT
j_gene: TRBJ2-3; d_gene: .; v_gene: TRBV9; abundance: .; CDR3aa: CASSVTYLGRDTQYF; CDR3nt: TGTGCCAGCAGCGTTACGTATCTGGGGCGAGATACGCAGTATTTT
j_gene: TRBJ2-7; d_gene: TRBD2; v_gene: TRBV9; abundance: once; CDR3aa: CASSSGGFYEQYF; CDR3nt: TGTGCCAGCAGTAGCGGGGGTTTCTACGAGCAGTACTTC
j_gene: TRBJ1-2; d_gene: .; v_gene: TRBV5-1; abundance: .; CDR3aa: CASSLGAGNYGYTF; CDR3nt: TGCGCCAGCAGCTTGGGTGCAGGGAATTATGGCTACACCTTC
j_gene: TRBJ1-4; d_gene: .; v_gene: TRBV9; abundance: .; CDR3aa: CASSVAQGNEKLFF; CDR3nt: TGTGCCAGCAGCGTAGCCCAGGGAAATGAAAAACTGTTTTTT
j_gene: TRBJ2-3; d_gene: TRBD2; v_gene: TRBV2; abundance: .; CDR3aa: CASRGRGSTDTQYF; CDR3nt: TGTGCCAGCAGAGGGCGGGGGTCCACAGATACGCAGTATTTT
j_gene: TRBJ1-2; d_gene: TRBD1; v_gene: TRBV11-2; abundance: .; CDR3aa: CASTSMTGGYRGYTF; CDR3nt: TGTGCCAGCACCTCAATGACAGGGGGCTACAGGGGCTACACCTTC
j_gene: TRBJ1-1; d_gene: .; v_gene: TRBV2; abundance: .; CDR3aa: CASSVGSGAEAFF; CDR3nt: TGTGCCAGCAGTGTGGGGTCAGGGGCTGAAGCTTTCTTT
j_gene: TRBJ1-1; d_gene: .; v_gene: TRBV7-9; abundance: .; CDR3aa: CASSLVGHEAFF; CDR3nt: TGTGCCAGCAGCTTAGTGGGACACGAAGCTTTCTTT
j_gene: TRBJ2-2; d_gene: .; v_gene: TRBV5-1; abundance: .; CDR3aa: CASSLASGGTGELFF; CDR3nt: TGCGCCAGCAGCTTGGCCAGTGGGGGGACCGGGGAGCTGTTTTTT
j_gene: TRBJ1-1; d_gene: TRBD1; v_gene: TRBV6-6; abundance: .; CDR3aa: CASSPRNRGPEAFF; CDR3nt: TGTGCCAGCAGCCCACGGAACAGGGGGCCTGAAGCTTTCTTT
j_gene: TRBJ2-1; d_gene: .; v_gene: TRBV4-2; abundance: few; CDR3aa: CASSPQASAQGLSYNEQFF; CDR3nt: TGTGCCAGCAGCCCCCAGGCGTCGGCTCAGGGACTTTCCTACAATGAGCAGTTCTTC
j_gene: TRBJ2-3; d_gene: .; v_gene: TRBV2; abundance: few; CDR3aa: CASSARDTQYF; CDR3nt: TGTGCCAGCAGTGCGAGAGATACGCAGTATTTT
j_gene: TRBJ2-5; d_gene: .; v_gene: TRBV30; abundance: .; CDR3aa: CAWSAGHRGETQYF; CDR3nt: TGTGCCTGGAGTGCGGGACACCGGGGAGAGACCCAGTACTTC
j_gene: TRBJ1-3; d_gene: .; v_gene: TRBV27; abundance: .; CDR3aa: CASSLTLSGNTIYF; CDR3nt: TGTGCCAGCAGTTTAACTTTGAGTGGAAACACCATATATTTT
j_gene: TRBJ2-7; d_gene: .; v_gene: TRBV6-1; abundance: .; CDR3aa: CASSLFGGGPNEQYF; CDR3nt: TGTGCCAGCAGTCTTTTTGGGGGGGGCCCAAACGAGCAGTACTTC
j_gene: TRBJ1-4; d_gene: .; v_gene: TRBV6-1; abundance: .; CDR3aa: CASSDWAGSNEKLFF; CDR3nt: TGTGCCAGCAGTGACTGGGCAGGATCTAATGAAAAACTGTTTTTT
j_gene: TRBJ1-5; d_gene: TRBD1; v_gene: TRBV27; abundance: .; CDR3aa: CASSPGTGGQPQHF; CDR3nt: TGTGCCAGCAGCCCCGGGACAGGGGGACAGCCCCAGCATTTT
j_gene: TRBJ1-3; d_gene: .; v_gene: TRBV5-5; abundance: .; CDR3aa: CASSPSLDTVGNTIYF; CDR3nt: TGTGCCAGCAGCCCGAGCTTGGACACGGTTGGGAACACCATATATTTT
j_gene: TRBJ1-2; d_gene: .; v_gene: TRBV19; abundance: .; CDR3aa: CASTNAGEGMNGYPF; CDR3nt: TGTGCCAGTACCAACGCGGGAGAAGGGATGAATGGCTACCCCTTC
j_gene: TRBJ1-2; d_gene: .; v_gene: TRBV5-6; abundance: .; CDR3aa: CASRFQNINYGYTF; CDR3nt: TGTGCCAGCAGATTTCAGAACATAAACTATGGCTACACCTTC
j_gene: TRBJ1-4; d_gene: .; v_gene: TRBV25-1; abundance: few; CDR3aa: CASSESEGIGLFF; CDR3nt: TGTGCCAGCAGTGAATCTGAGGGAATAGGTCTGTTTTTT
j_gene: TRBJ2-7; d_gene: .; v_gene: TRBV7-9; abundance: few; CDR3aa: CASSLGQYEQYF; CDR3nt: TGTGCCAGCAGCCTAGGACAGTACGAGCAGTACTTC
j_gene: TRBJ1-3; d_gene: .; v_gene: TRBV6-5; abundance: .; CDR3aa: CASSFGGSGNTIYF; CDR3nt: TGTGCCAGCAGTTTCGGGGGCTCTGGAAACACCATATATTTT
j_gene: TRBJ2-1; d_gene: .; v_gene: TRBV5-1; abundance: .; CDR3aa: CASSRTGDIPPQFF; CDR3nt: TGCGCCAGCAGCAGAACCGGGGACATCCCCCCCCAGTTCTTC
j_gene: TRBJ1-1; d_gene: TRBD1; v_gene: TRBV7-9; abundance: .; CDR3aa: CASSLRTGLNTEAFF; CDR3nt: TGTGCCAGCAGCTTACGGACAGGGCTGAACACTGAAGCTTTCTTT
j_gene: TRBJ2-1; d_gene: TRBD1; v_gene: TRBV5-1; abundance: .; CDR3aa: CASSLDRGYEQFF; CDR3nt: TGCGCCAGCAGCCTGGACAGGGGATATGAGCAGTTCTTC
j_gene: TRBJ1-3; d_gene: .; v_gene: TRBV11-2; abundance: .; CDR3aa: CASRPSGSGNTIYF; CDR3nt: TGTGCCAGCAGACCTTCAGGCTCTGGAAACACCATATATTTT
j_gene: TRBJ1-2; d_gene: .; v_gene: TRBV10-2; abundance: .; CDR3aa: CASSVDRLAYGYTF; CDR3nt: TGCGCCAGCAGTGTTGACAGATTAGCCTATGGCTACACCTTC
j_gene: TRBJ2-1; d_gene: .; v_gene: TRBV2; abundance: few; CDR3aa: CASGTDRYNEQFF; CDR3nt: TGTGCCAGCGGAACGGACAGATACAATGAGCAGTTCTTC
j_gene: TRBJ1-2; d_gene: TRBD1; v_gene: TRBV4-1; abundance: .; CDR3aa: CASSPFHRGNYGYTF; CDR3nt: TGCGCCAGCAGCCCCTTTCACAGGGGAAACTATGGCTACACCTTC
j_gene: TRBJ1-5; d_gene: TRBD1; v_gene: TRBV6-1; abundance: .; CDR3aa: CASSLTGGSNQPQHF; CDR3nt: TGTGCCAGCAGCCTGACAGGGGGGAGCAATCAGCCCCAGCATTTT
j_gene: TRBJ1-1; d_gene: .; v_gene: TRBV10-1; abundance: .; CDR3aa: CASSSSGMNTEAFF; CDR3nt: TGCGCCAGCAGTTCCTCAGGGATGAACACTGAAGCTTTCTTT
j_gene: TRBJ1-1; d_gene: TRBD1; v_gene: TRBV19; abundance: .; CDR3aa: CASSIDFGTGNTEAFF; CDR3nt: TGTGCCAGTAGTATAGATTTTGGGACAGGGAACACTGAAGCTTTCTTT
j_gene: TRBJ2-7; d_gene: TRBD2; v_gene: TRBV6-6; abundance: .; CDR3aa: CASSPPGVAGAGEQYF; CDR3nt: TGTGCCAGCAGTCCCCCGGGGGTAGCGGGGGCGGGAGAGCAGTACTTC
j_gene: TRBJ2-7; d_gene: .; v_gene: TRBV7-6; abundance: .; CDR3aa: CASSLEISSYEQYF; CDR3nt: TGTGCCAGCAGCTTAGAGATCAGCTCCTACGAGCAGTACTTC
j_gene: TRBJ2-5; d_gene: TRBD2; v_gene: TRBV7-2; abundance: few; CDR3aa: CASSSESGGVQETQYF; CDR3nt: TGTGCCAGCAGCTCGGAGAGCGGGGGGGTCCAAGAGACCCAGTACTTC